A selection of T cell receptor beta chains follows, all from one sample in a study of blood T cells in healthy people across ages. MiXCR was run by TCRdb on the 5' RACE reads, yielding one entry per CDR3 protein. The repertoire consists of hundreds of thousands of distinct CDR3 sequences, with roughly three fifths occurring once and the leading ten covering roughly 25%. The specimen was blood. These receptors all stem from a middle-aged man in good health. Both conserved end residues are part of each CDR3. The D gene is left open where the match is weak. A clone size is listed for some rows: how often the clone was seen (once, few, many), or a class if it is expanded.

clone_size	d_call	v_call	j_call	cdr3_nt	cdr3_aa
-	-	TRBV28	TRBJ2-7	TGTGCCAGCAGCGCCCCCGGGTCCACCTACGAGCAGTACTTC	CASSAPGSTYEQYF
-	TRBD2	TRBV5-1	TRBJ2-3	TGTGCCAGCAGTTTTTCCATAGCGGGAGGACGCACAGATACGCAGTATTTT	CASSFSIAGGRTDTQYF
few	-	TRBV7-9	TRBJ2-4	TGTGCCAGCAGCCCCCCCGGGGTCTCAGCCAAAAACATTCAGTACTTC	CASSPPGVSAKNIQYF
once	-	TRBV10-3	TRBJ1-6	TGTGCCATCAGTGATCGGGCAGACAATTCACCCCTCCACTTT	CAISDRADNSPLHF
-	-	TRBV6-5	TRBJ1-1	TGTGCCAGCATTCTACGGGCGACAGGGAACACTGAAGCTTTCTTT	CASILRATGNTEAFF
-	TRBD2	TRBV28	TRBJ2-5	TGTGCCAGCTGGGACCCCGGGAGGGAGACCCAGTACTTC	CASWDPGRETQYF
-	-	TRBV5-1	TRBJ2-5	TGCGCCAGCAGCTTGGGTGACTGGAGGGAGACCCAGTACTTC	CASSLGDWRETQYF
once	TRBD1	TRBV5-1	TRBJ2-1	TGCGCCAGCAGCTTCACGAGAGGGACAGGTCAAAATGAGCAGTTCTTC	CASSFTRGTGQNEQFF
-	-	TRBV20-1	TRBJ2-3	TGCAGTGCCCCGACACCCTCCACAGATACGCAGTATTTT	CSAPTPSTDTQYF
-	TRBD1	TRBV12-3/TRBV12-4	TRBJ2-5	TGTGCCAGCAGTTTGAGGCAGGGGGCGAGGGAGACCCAGTACTTC	CASSLRQGARETQYF
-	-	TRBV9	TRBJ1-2	TGTGCCAGCAGCGTAGTGCGGGGGGTGGACTATGGCTACACCTTC	CASSVVRGVDYGYTF
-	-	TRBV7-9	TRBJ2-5	TGTGCCAGCAGCATACCACTGGACTACCAAGAGACCCAGTACTTC	CASSIPLDYQETQYF
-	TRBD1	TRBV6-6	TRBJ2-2	TGTGCCAGCAGTAAACGGGACAGGATGACCGGGGAGCTGTTTTTT	CASSKRDRMTGELFF
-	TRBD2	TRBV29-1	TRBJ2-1	TGCAGCGTGGTCCCGGGACTAGCGGGGGGATACAATGAGCAGTTCTTC	CSVVPGLAGGYNEQFF
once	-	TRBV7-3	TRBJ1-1	TGTGCCAGCAGCCATGTCAGGGGTCTGAACACTGAAGCTTTCTTT	CASSHVRGLNTEAFF
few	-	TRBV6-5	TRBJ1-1	TGTGCCAGCAGCCCAGACGGTTGGAACACTGAAGCTTTCTTT	CASSPDGWNTEAFF
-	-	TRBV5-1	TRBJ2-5	TGCGCCAGCAGCTTGAACGCAGGCCAAGAGACCCAGTACTTC	CASSLNAGQETQYF
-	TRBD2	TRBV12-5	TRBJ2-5	TGTGCTAGTGGTTTGGTAATGGTGAGGCTAGCGGGACCTTACAATGAGCAGTACTTC	CASGLVMVRLAGPYNEQYF
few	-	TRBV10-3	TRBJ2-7	TGTGCCAGCGGGACCAACGTCGAGCAGTACTTC	CASGTNVEQYF
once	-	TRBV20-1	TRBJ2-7	TGCAGTGCTTTTAATCCCAGAGAAACCTACGAGCAGTACTTC	CSAFNPRETYEQYF
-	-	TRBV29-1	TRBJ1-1	TGCAGCGCCGACGAGGGGAAAAACACTGAAGCTTTCTTT	CSADEGKNTEAFF
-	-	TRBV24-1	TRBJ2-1	TGTGCCACCAGTGATCCGGGACAATACAATGAGCAGTTCTTC	CATSDPGQYNEQFF
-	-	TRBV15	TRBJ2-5	TGTGCCACCAGCAGAGGGCTTGATGGCCGGACCCAGTACTTC	CATSRGLDGRTQYF
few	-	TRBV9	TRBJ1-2	TGTGCCAGCAGCACCCCAGGGTACGGCTACACCTTC	CASSTPGYGYTF
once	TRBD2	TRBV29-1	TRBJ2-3	TGCAGCGTAACTAGCGGGAAGACAGATACGCAGTATTTT	CSVTSGKTDTQYF
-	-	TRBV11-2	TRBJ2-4	TGTGCCAGCAGCTTCGGTCTCGGGCGGTACTTC	CASSFGLGRYF
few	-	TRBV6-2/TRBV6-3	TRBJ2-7	TGTGCCAGCAGTCAGGGGTTGGACGAGCAGTACTTC	CASSQGLDEQYF
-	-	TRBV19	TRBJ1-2	TGTGCCACCAGTGCCGGGATTGACAACTATGGCTACACCTTC	CATSAGIDNYGYTF
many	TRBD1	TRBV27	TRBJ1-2	TGTGCCAGCAGTTTCTCGTACGAAACAGGGGGCTATGGCTACACCTTC	CASSFSYETGGYGYTF
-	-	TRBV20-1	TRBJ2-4	TGCAGTGCGCCCTTAGGGTCCAAGGGGGTTGGCAAAAACATTCAGTACTTC	CSAPLGSKGVGKNIQYF
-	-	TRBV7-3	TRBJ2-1	TGTGCCAGCGGAACTGGATACAGTGAGCAGTTCTTC	CASGTGYSEQFF
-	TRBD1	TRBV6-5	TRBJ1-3	TGTGCCAGCAGGCTACAGGGGACTGAAAACACCATATATTTT	CASRLQGTENTIYF
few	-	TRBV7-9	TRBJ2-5	TGTGCCAGCAGCTTAGTGGGCAGGGGACAGACCCAGTACTTC	CASSLVGRGQTQYF
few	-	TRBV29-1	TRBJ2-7	TGCAGCGTGTCCGATAGTACCTACGAGCAGTACTTC	CSVSDSTYEQYF
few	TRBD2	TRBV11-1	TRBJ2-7	TGTGCCAGCAGCCCCACTAGCGGGGGGGTCAACGAGCAGTACTTC	CASSPTSGGVNEQYF
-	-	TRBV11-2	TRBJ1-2	TGTGCCAGCAGTTACCTGGGGAGTGTTGGCGTGCGGGAAGCAATTAACTATGGCTACACCTTC	CASSYLGSVGVREAINYGYTF
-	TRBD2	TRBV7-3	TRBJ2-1	TGTGCCAGCAGCTTAAAGCGGGAGGCCAATGAGCAGTTCTTC	CASSLKREANEQFF
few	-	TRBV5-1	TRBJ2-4	TGCGCCAGCAGCTTGGCCGCGCAGGGGGGTGACATTCAGTACTTC	CASSLAAQGGDIQYF
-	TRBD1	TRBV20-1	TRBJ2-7	TGCAGTGCTAAGTTGAGGGACAGCAGCTACGAGCAGTACTTC	CSAKLRDSSYEQYF
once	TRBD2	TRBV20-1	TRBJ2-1	TGCAGTGCTAAAAATCTGCGGGGGGCCTCCTACAATGAGCAGTTCTTC	CSAKNLRGASYNEQFF
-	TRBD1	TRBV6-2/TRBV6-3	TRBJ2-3	TGTGCCAGCTCTTCGGACAGGGTCTCGGGGTATTTT	CASSSDRVSGYF
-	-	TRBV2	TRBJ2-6	TGTGCCAGCACTGGGGGGACGGTTGACTCTGGGGCCAACGTCCTGACTTTC	CASTGGTVDSGANVLTF
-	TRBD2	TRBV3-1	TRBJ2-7	TGTGCCAGCTCCGGGACTACCCACGGCGAGCAGTACTTC	CASSGTTHGEQYF
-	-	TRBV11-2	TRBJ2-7	TGTGCCAGCAGCTTAGAACCCAGTTCCTACGAGCAGTACTTC	CASSLEPSSYEQYF
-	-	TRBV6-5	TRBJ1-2	TGTGCCAGCAGTCGTACAGGGTACAAGGGTGGCTACACCTTC	CASSRTGYKGGYTF
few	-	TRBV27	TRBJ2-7	TGTGCCAGCAGTCCGACAGCGGCTGGGGAGCAGTACTTC	CASSPTAAGEQYF